This T cell receptor (beta chain) was sequenced for a study of shared clonotypes between healthy human individuals. TCRdb's table, derived via immunoSEQ multiplex PCR, lists solely in-frame clones and lacks some. Of about 1.5 million clones in the sample, under 99% were seen once. Per germline, CDR1 SQVTM and CDR2 ANQGSEA. The CDR3 covers 14 residues. Trimming at V came to 4 bases and at J to 6 bases, leaving 9 bases not matched to a gene. The sequenced sample was naive CD4+ T cells sorted from blood. Subset here: CD45RA+ positively selected. The clonotype was recovered from a man aged 25 to 45 in good health. This chain uses TRBV29-1 with TRBJ2-3; 8 bases are a match to TRBD2. CDR3 DNA: TGCAGCGTTGGGGCTGCGGGAGGAGGGGATACGCAGTATTTT. This sequence encodes CSVGAAGGGDTQYF.